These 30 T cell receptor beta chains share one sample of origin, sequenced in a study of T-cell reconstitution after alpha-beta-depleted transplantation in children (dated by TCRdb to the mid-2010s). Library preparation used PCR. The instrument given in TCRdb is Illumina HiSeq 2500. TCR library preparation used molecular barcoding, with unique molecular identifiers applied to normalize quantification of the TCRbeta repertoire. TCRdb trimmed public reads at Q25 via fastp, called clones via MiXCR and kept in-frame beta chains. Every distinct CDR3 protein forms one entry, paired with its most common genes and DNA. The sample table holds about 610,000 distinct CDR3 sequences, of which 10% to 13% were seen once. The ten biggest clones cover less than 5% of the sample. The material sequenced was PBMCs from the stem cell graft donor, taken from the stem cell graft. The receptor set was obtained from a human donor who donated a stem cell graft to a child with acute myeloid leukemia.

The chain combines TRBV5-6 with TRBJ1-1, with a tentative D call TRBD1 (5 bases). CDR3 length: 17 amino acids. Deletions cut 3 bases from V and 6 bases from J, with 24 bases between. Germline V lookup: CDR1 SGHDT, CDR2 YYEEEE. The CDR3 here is CASSSKIAGPQTPEAFF. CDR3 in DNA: TGTGCCAGCAGCTCGAAGATAGCGGGACCACAGACACCTGAAGCTTTCTTT.

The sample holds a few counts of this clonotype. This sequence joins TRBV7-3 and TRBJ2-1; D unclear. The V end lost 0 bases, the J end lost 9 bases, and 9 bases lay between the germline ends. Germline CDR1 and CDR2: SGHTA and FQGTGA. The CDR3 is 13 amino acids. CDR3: CASSLTSLTEQFF. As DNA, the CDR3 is TGTGCCAGCAGCTTAACTAGCCTGACTGAGCAGTTCTTC.

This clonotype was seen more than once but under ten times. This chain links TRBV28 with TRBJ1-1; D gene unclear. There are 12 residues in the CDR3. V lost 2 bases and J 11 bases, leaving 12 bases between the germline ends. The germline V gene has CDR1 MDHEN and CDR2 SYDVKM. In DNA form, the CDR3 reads TGTGCCAGCAGTTTAATCGCGAGTAGGGCTTTCTTT. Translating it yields CASSLIASRAFF.

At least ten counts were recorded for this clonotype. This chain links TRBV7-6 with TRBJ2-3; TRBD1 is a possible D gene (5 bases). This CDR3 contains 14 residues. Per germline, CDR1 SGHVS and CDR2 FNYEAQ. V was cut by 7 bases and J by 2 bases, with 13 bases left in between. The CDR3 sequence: CASTKGATTDTQYF. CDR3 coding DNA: TGTGCCAGCACCAAAGGGGCCACCACAGATACGCAGTATTTT.

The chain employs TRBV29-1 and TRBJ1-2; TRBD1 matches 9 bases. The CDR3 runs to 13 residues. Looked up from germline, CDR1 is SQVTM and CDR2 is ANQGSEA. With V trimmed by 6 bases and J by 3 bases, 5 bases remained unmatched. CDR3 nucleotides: TGCAGCGTGGGGGGACAGGGCTACTATGGCTACACCTTC. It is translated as CSVGGQGYYGYTF.

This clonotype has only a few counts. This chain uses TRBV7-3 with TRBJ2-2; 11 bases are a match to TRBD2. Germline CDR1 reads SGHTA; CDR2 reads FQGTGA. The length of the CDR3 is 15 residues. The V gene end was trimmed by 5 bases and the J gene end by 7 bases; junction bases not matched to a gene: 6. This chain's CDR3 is CASSELAGVSGELFF. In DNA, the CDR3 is TGTGCCAGCAGCGAACTAGCGGGAGTTAGCGGGGAGCTGTTTTTT.

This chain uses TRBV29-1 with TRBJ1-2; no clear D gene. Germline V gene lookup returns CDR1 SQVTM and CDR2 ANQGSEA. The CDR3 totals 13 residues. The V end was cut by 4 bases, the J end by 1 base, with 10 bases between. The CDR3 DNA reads TGCAGCGTTGTTCCCGACCTTAACTATGGCTACACCTTC. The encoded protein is CSVVPDLNYGYTF.

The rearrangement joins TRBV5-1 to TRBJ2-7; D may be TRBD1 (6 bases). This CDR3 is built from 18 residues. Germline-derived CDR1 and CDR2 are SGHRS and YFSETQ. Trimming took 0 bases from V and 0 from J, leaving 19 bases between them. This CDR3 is CASSLEGAGVRSSYEQYF. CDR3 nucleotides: TGCGCCAGCAGCTTGGAAGGGGCAGGGGTCAGGAGCTCCTACGAGCAGTACTTC.

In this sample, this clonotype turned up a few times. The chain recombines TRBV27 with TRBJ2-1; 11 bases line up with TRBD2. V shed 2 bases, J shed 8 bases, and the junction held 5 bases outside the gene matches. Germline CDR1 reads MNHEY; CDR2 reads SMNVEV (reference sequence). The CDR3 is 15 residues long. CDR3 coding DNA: TGTGCCAGCAGTTTAGTAGCGGGAGGGTCGGATGAGCAGTTCTTC. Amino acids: CASSLVAGGSDEQFF.

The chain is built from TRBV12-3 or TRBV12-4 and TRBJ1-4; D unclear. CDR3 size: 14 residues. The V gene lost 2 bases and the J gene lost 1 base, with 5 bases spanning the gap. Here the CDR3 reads CASSLMGTNEKLFF. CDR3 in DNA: TGTGCCAGCAGTTTAATGGGAACTAATGAAAAACTGTTTTTT.

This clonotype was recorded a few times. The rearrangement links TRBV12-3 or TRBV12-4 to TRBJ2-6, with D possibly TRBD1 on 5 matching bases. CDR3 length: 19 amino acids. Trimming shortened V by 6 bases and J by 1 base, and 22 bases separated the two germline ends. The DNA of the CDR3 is TGTGCCAGCAGGCCCCCAGGGATTTCAATGCCTTCTGGGGCCAACGTCCTGACTTTC. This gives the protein CASRPPGISMPSGANVLTF.

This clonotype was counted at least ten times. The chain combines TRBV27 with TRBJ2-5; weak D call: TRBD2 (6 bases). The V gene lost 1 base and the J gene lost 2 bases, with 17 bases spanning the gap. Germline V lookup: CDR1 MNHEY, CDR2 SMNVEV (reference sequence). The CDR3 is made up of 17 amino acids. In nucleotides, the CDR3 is TGTGCCAGCAGTTTATACAGCCGTGGGGGGAATCAAGAGACCCAGTACTTC. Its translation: CASSLYSRGGNQETQYF.

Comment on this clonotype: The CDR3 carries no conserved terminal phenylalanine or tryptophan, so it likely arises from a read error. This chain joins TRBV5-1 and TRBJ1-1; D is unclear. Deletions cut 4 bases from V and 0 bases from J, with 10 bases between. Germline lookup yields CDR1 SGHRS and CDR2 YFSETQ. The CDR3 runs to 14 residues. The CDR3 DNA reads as TGCGCCAGCAGCGTGACACCAATGAACACTGAAGCTTTCTAT. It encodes CASSVTPMNTEAFY.

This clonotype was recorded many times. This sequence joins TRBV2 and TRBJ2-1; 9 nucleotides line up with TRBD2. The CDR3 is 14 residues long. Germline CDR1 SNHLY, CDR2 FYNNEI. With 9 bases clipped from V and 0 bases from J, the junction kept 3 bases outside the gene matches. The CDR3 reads CARSSGSSYNEQFF. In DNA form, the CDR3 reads TGTGCCAGGAGTAGCGGGAGCTCCTACAATGAGCAGTTCTTC.

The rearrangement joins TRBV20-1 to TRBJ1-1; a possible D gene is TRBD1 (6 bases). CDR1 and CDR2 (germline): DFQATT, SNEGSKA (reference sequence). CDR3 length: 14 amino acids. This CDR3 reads CIASPGALNTEAFF. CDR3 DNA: TGCATCGCGAGTCCGGGGGCACTTAACACTGAAGCTTTCTTT.

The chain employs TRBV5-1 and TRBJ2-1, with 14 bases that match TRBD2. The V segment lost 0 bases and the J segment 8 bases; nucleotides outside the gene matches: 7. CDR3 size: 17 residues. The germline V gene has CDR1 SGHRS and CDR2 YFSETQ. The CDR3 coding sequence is TGCGCCAGCAGCTTGGAGGGACTAGCGGGAGTCGGCGATGAGCAGTTCTTC. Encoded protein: CASSLEGLAGVGDEQFF. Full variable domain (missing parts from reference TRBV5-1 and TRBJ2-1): KAGVTQTPRYLIKTRGQQVTLSCSPISGHRSVSWYQQTPGQGLQFLFEYFSETQRNKGNFPGRFSGRQFSNSRSEMNVSTLELGDSALYLCASSLEGLAGVGDEQFFGPGTRLTVL.

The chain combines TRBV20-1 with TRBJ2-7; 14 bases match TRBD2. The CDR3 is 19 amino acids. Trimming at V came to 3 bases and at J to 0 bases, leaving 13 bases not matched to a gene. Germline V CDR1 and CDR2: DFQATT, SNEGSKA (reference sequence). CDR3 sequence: CSASGRLAGGPLGSYEQYF. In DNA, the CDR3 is TGCAGTGCTAGTGGACGACTAGCGGGAGGGCCTTTGGGCTCCTACGAGCAGTACTTC.

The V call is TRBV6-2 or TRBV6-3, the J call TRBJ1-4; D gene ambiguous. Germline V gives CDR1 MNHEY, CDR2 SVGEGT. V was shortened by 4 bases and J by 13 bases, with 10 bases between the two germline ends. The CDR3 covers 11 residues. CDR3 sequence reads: CASSLTTGLFF. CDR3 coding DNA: TGTGCCAGCAGTTTGACCACCGGACTGTTTTTT.

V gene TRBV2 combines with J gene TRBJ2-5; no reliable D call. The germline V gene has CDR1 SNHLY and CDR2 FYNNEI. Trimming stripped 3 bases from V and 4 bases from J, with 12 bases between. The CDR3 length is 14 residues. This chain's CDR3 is CASSDLGNGETQYF. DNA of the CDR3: TGTGCCAGCAGTGACCTTGGGAACGGAGAGACCCAGTACTTC.

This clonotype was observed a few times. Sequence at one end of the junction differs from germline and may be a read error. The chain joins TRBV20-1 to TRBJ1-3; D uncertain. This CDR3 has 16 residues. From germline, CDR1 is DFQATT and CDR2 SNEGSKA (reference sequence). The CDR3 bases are TGCTGTGCTAGGCGACCGGGAAAGGGCTCTGGAAACACCATATATTTT. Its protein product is CCARRPGKGSGNTIYF.

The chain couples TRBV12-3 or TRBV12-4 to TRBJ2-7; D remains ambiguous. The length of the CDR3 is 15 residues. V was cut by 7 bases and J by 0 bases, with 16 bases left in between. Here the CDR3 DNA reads TGTGCCAGCATCGCGACCCATCTCGGCTCCTACGAGCAGTACTTC. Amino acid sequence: CASIATHLGSYEQYF.

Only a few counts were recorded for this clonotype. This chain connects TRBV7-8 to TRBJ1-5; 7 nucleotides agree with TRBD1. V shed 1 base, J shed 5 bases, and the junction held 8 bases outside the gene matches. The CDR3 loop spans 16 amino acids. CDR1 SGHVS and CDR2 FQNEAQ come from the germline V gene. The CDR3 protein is CASSLVRGTADQPQHF. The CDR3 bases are TGTGCCAGCAGCTTAGTTCGAGGGACAGCGGATCAGCCCCAGCATTTT.

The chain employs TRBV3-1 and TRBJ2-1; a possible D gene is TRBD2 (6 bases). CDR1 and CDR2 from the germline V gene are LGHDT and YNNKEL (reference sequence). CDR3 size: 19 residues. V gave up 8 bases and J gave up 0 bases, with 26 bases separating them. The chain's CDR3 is CASCLTWRDRLSSYNEQFF. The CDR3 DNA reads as TGTGCCAGCTGCTTGACATGGCGGGACCGCCTTAGCTCCTACAATGAGCAGTTCTTC.

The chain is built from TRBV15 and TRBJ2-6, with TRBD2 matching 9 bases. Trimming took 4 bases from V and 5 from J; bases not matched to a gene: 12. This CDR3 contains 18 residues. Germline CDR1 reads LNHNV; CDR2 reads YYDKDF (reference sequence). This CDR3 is CATSTMTSGVLWANVLTF. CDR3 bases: TGTGCCACCAGCACGATGACTAGCGGTGTGCTTTGGGCCAACGTCCTGACTTTC.

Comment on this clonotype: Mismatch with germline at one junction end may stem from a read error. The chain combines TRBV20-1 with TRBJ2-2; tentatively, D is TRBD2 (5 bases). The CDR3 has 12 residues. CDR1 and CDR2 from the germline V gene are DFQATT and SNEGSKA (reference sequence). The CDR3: CSARAGPGELLF. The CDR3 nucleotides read TGCAGTGCTAGAGCGGGCCCCGGGGAGCTGTTATTT.

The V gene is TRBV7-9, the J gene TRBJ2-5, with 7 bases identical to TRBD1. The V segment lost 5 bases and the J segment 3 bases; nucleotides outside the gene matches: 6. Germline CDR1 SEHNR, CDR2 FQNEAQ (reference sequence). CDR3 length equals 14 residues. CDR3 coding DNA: TGTGCCAGCAGCGTCGTTACAGGGGAAGAGACCCAGTACTTC. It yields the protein CASSVVTGEETQYF.

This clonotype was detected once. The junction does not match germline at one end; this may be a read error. CDR3 in amino acids: CASSYRDRGTYDQYF. CDR3 sequence (DNA): TGTGCCAGCAGCTACCGGGACAGGGGTACCTACGATCAGTACTTC. The chain recombines TRBV7-2 with TRBJ2-7; 10 positions agree with TRBD1. CDR1 is SGHTA and CDR2 is FQGNSA in the germline V gene. The CDR3 is made up of 15 amino acids.

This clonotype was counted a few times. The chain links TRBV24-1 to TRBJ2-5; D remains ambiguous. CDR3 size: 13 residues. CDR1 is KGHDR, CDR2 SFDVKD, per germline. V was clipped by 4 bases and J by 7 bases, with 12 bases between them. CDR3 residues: CATSDPGVRTQYF. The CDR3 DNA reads TGTGCCACCAGTGACCCAGGTGTTCGGACCCAGTACTTC.

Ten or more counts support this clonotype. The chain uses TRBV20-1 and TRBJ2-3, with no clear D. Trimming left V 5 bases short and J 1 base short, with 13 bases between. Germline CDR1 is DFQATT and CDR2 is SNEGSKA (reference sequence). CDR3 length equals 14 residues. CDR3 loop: CSAPLSGGTDTQYF. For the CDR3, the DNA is TGCAGTGCTCCCCTCTCAGGCGGCACAGATACGCAGTATTTT.

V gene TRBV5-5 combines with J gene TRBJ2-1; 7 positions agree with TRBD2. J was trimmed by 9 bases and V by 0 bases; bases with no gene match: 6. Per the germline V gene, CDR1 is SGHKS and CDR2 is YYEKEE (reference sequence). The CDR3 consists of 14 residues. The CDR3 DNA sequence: TGTGCCAGCAGCTTGGTTCAAGCGGGAACTGAGCAGTTCTTC. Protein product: CASSLVQAGTEQFF. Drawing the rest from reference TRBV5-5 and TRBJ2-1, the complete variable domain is DAGVTQSPTHLIKTRGQQVTLRCSPISGHKSVSWYQQVLGQGPQFIFQYYEKEERGRGNFPDRFSARQFPNYSSELNVNALLLGDSALYLCASSLVQAGTEQFFGPGTRLTVL.